The T cell receptor beta chain described here comes from a study of regulatory T cells in long-lasting Graves disease. Combining iRepertoire HTBI primers with Arm-PCR of CDR3 regions, the authors built TCR beta libraries. TCRdb ran MiXCR on the multiplex PCR reads and lists one entry per CDR3 protein. Among 360,000 or so distinct CDR3 sequences listed, around 23% were seen once. Regarding time point: persistent/refractory GD, antithyroid drugs over 5 years with positive TRAb. The TCR library was made from RNA that had been extracted from PBMCs in TRIzol. Enrollment of patients was through an endocrinology department in Xi'an, China. The CDR3 extends over 16 amino acids. With V trimmed by 5 bases and J by 0 bases, 6 bases remained unmatched. The sample holds many counts of this clonotype. Its antigen is undetermined. Study-wide results and limits: Results may be inaccurate due to the small sample size. Fewer public clonotypes were shared by new patients (approximately 1,000) than by persistent patients (about 2,800). TRBV28 was favored in persistent disease, as were TRBJ1-2 and TRBJ2-5.

The source material was peripheral blood mononuclear cells (PBMCs), sampled when the disease was refractory, from a patient treated with antithyroid drugs. This clonotype was sampled from a middle-aged woman with Graves disease. The chain recombines TRBV12-3 or TRBV12-4 with TRBJ1-5; 8 positions match TRBD1. For the CDR3, the DNA is TGTGCCAGCAGTGCCAGGACAGGGAATAGCAATCAGCCCCAGCATTTT. Translated, it gives CASSARTGNSNQPQHF.